The T cell receptor beta chain under discussion was sequenced for a study of vaccination and CD4 T cells after COVID-19. Looking at the study overall: The stimulating agents, overlapping spike peptides, came from SARS-CoV-2, HCoV-NL63, HCoV-OC43 and HCoV-229E.

This clonotype counts as medium-sized. The antigen is not known. The sample's treatment: roughly 10-day PBMC culture with coronavirus spike peptide pools or control peptides (ViraFEST assay). It was with about 10 IU/ml IL-2 and around 9.5 ug/ml peptide pools that 1.5 million to 2.5 million PBMCs per well were cultured. Upon completion of approximately ten days of culture, CD4+ T cells were isolated via negative selection. Sequenced with the Oncomine TCR Beta short-read assay was DNA taken from cultured CD4+ T cells. It was cultured CD4+ T cells from which genomic DNA was extracted. TCRdb recomputed calls from the PCR reads with MiXCR, one row per CDR3 protein. Of roughly 3,200 distinct CDR3 sequences listed, approximately 80% are singletons. This CDR3 has 13 residues. Germline CDR1 is MNHEY and CDR2 is SMNVEV (reference sequence). With 3 bases removed from V and 6 bases from J, the gap between germline ends came to 11 bases.

This chain connects TRBV27 to TRBJ1-2; D gene uncertain. The sample consisted of CD4+ T cells from blood, cultured in vitro. The receptor's source is a human donor who had recovered from COVID-19. CDR3 region: CASSFRGGHGYTF. The CDR3 DNA reads TGTGCCAGCAGTTTCCGTGGTGGCCATGGCTACACCTTC.